The present T cell receptor (beta chain) was sequenced within a study of monozygotic twins with inflammatory bowel disease. CDR1 is DFQATT and CDR2 is SNEGSKA in the germline V gene (reference sequence). The CDR3 has 15 amino acids. Investigators made cDNA in eight separate reactions per sample. Researchers used template switching to add UMIs featuring a 6-nucleotide sample barcode. TCRalpha and TCRbeta cDNA went through nested PCRs of approximately 17 and 9 cycles, two in total. TCRdb reanalyzed the 5' RACE reads and collapses them to one entry per CDR3 protein, without DNA. The table lists some 100,000 distinct CDR3 sequences.

The chain couples TRBV20-1 to TRBJ2-1; there is no DNA to check the TCRdb D call of TRBD1. Sequencing was done on a sample of blood. This TCR was sampled from a human donor with ulcerative colitis or Crohn's disease, or a healthy co-twin of an affected twin (not recorded which). The CDR3 loop reads CSGTQGVGSYNEQFF.